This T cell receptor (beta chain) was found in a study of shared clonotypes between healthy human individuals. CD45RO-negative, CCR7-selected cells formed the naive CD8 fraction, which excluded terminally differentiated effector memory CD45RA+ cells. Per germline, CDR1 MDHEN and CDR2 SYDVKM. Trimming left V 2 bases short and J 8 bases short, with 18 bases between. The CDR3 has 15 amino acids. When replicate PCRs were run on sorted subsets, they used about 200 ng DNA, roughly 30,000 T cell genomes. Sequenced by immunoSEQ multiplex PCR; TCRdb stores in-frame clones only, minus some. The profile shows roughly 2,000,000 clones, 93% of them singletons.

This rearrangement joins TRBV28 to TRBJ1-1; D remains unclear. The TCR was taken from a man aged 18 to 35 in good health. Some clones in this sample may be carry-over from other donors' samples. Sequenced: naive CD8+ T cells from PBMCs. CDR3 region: CASSLPPSPVSEAFF. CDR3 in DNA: TGTGCCAGCAGTTTACCGCCCTCCCCCGTTAGCGAAGCTTTCTTT.